Listed here are 18 T cell receptor beta chains from one sample, sequenced in a study of cytomegalovirus exposure and HLA in healthy donors. PCR used 60 Vbeta primers and 13 Jbeta primers. The protocol was immunoSEQ multiplex PCR, while the TCRdb copy is restricted to in-frame clones and leaves out a portion. Among over 150,000 clones listed, more than 60% were seen once. The sample comprised PBMCs. The source is a woman aged 60-75 years in good health and CMV-seropositive.

The chain has TRBV19 and TRBJ1-5; 8 bases fit TRBD1. Germline-derived CDR1 and CDR2 are LNHDA and SQIVND (reference sequence). The CDR3 spans 16 residues. Losses at the gene ends were 5 bases for V and 4 bases for J; bases not matched to a gene: 10. In DNA form, the CDR3 reads TGTGCCAGTAGTTCGGCAGGGGGCTTAAGGAATCAGCCCCAGCATTTT. Its translation: CASSSAGGLRNQPQHF. The entire variable domain, with the rest obtained from reference TRBV19 and TRBJ1-5, is as follows: DGGITQSPKYLFRKEGQNVTLSCEQNLNHDAMYWYRQDPGQGLRLIYYSQIVNDFQKGDIAEGYSVSREKKESFPLTVTSAQKNPTAFYLCASSSAGGLRNQPQHFGDGTRLSIL.

This clone was detected only once. The V call is TRBV4-1, the J call TRBJ1-2, with 8 bases that match TRBD1. Unmatched junction bases numbered 8, after V lost 3 bases and J lost 8 bases. The CDR3 runs 14 residues. Germline V gene data show CDR1 as MGHRA and CDR2 as YSYEKL. The CDR3 region has the DNA TGCGCCAGCAGCCAGGGGGACAGGAGATGGGGCTACACCTTC. It translates to CASSQGDRRWGYTF.

The rearrangement uses TRBV28 and TRBJ1-4; D is possibly TRBD1 (6 bases). The germline CDR1 and CDR2 sequences are MDHEN and SYDVKM. Trimming stripped 6 bases from V and 5 bases from J, with 19 bases between. This CDR3 comprises 16 residues. This chain's CDR3 is CASRKGGGGINEKLFF. The CDR3 DNA reads as TGTGCCAGCAGGAAAGGGGGGGGCGGGATAAATGAAAAACTGTTTTTT.

The CDR3 DNA is TGTGCCAGCAGCTCACGGGGTGAAGAGACCCAGTACTTC. As protein: CASSSRGEETQYF. The chain links TRBV5-6 to TRBJ2-5, with D possibly TRBD2 on 5 matching bases. Germline assignment: CDR1 SGHDT and CDR2 YYEEEE. The V end was cut by 3 bases, the J end by 3 bases, with 9 bases between. CDR3 length equals 13 residues.

For this clone: Other nucleotide sequences in the sample specify the same CDR3. The chain joins TRBV27 to TRBJ2-1, with 8 bases fitting TRBD2. The CDR3 length is 18 residues. The ends lost 7 bases at V and 4 bases at J; junction bases unmatched: 18. Germline CDR1 MNHEY, CDR2 SMNVEV (reference sequence). CDR3 residues: CASTVSASGSMSYNEQFF. The CDR3 nucleotides are TGTGCCAGCACGGTATCCGCCAGCGGGAGCATGTCATACAATGAGCAGTTCTTC.

V gene TRBV6-1 combines with J gene TRBJ2-7, with TRBD1 matching 9 bases. CDR1 and CDR2 (germline): MNHNS, SASEGT. Trimming cost V 6 bases and J 5 bases; bases outside gene matches: 8. The CDR3 covers 14 residues. The CDR3 coding sequence is TGTGCCAGCAGACGCGACAGGGGGACGGACGAGCAGTACTTC. Translating it yields CASRRDRGTDEQYF.

V usage is TRBV15 and J usage is TRBJ1-1; 7 nucleotides agree with TRBD1. The CDR3 sequence is 14 residues long. CDR1 LNHNV and CDR2 YYDKDF come from the germline V gene (reference sequence). The junction had 6 bases not matched to a gene; V was cut back by 3 bases and J by 5 bases. CDR3 coding DNA: TGTGCCACCAGCAGTGCCGACAGGGAAACTGAAGCTTTCTTT. Protein sequence: CATSSADRETEAFF.

The chain carries TRBV15 and TRBJ2-3, with a tentative D call TRBD1 (6 bases). The V end lost 3 bases, the J end lost 3 bases, and 19 bases lay between the germline ends. The germline gives CDR1 LNHNV, CDR2 YYDKDF (reference sequence). There are 17 residues in the CDR3. In DNA, the CDR3 is TGTGCCACCAGCAGCGGGACCAGACAGGCCAGGACAGATACGCAGTATTTT. This translates into CATSSGTRQARTDTQYF.

This clone was detected a few times. The chain links TRBV5-5 to TRBJ2-3, with TRBD1 matching over 7 bases. The CDR3 consists of 18 residues. Germline V gene sequence: CDR1 SGHKS, CDR2 YYEKEE (reference sequence). J lost 0 bases, V lost 3 bases, and 13 bases had no gene match. CDR3 sequence (DNA): TGTGCCAGCAGCTCACCTGGGACAGACTTAGCTAGCACAGATACGCAGTATTTT. It codes for CASSSPGTDLASTDTQYF.

This chain joins TRBV7-2 and TRBJ2-7, with 10 nucleotides matching TRBD2. J lost 4 bases, V lost 5 bases, and 14 bases had no gene match. This CDR3 is built from 17 residues. CDR1 is SGHTA and CDR2 is FQGNSA in the germline V gene. Here the CDR3 DNA reads TGTGCCAGCAGCGCGAGGCGGGTTAGCGGGAGGTCGTACGAGCAGTACTTC. It encodes CASSARRVSGRSYEQYF.

This clone occurred once. V gene TRBV7-9 combines with J gene TRBJ2-1; D might be TRBD1 (6 bases). V lost 6 bases and J lost 7, with 16 bases in between. The germline CDR1 and CDR2 sequences are SEHNR and FQNEAQ (reference sequence). The CDR3 has 14 residues. The DNA for the CDR3 is TGTGCCAGCAGACAGGGATGGGCCGGGAATGAGCAGTTCTTC. It is translated as CASRQGWAGNEQFF.

This clone was seen only a few times. The chain is built from TRBV9 and TRBJ2-4; tentative D call: TRBD2 (5 bases). Deletions cut 6 bases from V and 12 bases from J, with 19 bases between. CDR1 is SGDLS, CDR2 YYNGEE, per germline. The CDR3 covers 13 residues. CDR3 DNA: TGTGCCAGCACCGCCTTTGGGAGTGGCAGTCAGTACTTC. This sequence encodes CASTAFGSGSQYF. Full variable domain (outside the CDR3, taken from reference TRBV9 and TRBJ2-4): DSGVTQTPKHLITATGQRVTLRCSPRSGDLSVYWYQQSLDQGLQFLIQYYNGEERAKGNILERFSAQQFPDLHSELNLSSLELGDSALYFCASTAFGSGSQYFGAGTRLSVL.

The chain couples TRBV7-3 to TRBJ2-5, with TRBD2 as a possible D gene (6 bases). The germline V gene has CDR1 SGHTA and CDR2 FQGTGA. The length of the CDR3 is 15 residues. V shed 0 bases and J shed 2 bases, with 10 bases lying between them. In DNA, the CDR3 is TGTGCCAGCAGCTTAACGGGGGGTGGGCAAGAGACCCAGTACTTC. Amino acid sequence: CASSLTGGGQETQYF.

The chain combines TRBV4-1 with TRBJ1-1, with 8 bases that match TRBD1. V dropped 3 bases and J dropped 2; count of bases not matched to a gene: 5. Germline CDR1 is MGHRA and CDR2 is YSYEKL. CDR3 length equals 15 residues. CDR3 bases: TGCGCCAGCAGCCACGGACAGGGAGTAAACACTGAAGCTTTCTTT. Its translation: CASSHGQGVNTEAFF.

The chain combines TRBV28 with TRBJ1-2, with D perhaps matching TRBD1 (5 bases). The CDR3 runs 14 residues. In germline, CDR1 is MDHEN, CDR2 SYDVKM. Trimming shortened V by 3 bases and J by 4 bases, and 12 bases separated the two germline ends. In nucleotides, the CDR3 is TGTGCCAGCAGTTTTCTCCTCCAGGGCTATGGCTACACCTTC. Its translation: CASSFLLQGYGYTF.

This chain uses TRBV6-1 with TRBJ1-5, with 8 bases matching TRBD1. V shed 6 bases and J 6 bases; nucleotides not matched to a gene: 19. The germline V gene has CDR1 MNHNS and CDR2 SASEGT. The CDR3 consists of 18 residues. CDR3 in DNA: TGTGCCAGCAGCGAACATTCCGAAGCGACAGGGGTTGGTCAGCCCCAGCATTTT. Amino acids: CASSEHSEATGVGQPQHF.

This clone appeared once. V gene TRBV30 combines with J gene TRBJ1-5, with D maybe TRBD1 (5 bases). Germline loops: CDR1 GTSNPN, CDR2 SVGIG (reference sequence). Trimming pared 3 bases from V and 5 bases from J, leaving 14 bases between. The CDR3 has 14 residues. The CDR3 DNA sequence: TGTGCCTGGAGATATAGAGACAGCTATCAGCCCCAGCATTTT. Its translation: CAWRYRDSYQPQHF.

V is TRBV5-6 and J is TRBJ2-4; 7 positions match TRBD1. CDR3 length: 17 residues. V was pared by 3 bases and J by 0 bases, with 9 bases of the junction left unmatched. The germline V gene has CDR1 SGHDT and CDR2 YYEEEE. The CDR3 DNA sequence: TGTGCCAGCAGCTGGGCGCGACAGGGCCTAGCCAAAAACATTCAGTACTTC. It specifies CASSWARQGLAKNIQYF. Drawing the rest from reference TRBV5-6 and TRBJ2-4, the complete variable domain is DAGVTQSPTHLIKTRGQQVTLRCSPKSGHDTVSWYQQALGQGPQFIFQYYEEEERQRGNFPDRFSGHQFPNYSSELNVNALLLGDSALYLCASSWARQGLAKNIQYFGAGTRLSVL.